This TCR beta chain is drawn from a study of blood T cells in healthy people across ages. Findings and caveats of the study: TCR beta diversity per million T cells fell roughly linearly with age. Unsorted PBMCs ruled out conclusive naive versus antigen-experienced comparison.

Germline V gene sequence: CDR1 MDHEN, CDR2 SYDVKM. There are 15 residues in the CDR3. J lost 1 base, V lost 6 bases, and 8 bases had no gene match. This clonotype was observed at least ten times. Its antigen is as yet unknown. With a J-beta primer mix and a sample-barcoded 5' primer, a second PCR ran about 7 to 11 cycles. TCRdb independently ran MiXCR on the 5' RACE reads; one entry per CDR3 protein. The table has 500,000 to 550,000 distinct CDR3 sequences, less than 25% seen once. These data also formed part of another study, on T cells of mothers and their children.

This sequence originates from a boy aged 5-17 years in good health. This chain links TRBV28 with TRBJ2-7, with 8 bases matching TRBD2. Sequencing input: blood. The CDR3 region is CASSAGTSPSYEQYF. CDR3 sequence (DNA): TGTGCCAGCAGCGCAGGGACTAGTCCGTCCTACGAGCAGTACTTC.